The 8 T cell receptor beta chains in this list originate from one sample, sequenced in a study of T cells in Graves' hyperthyroidism and ophthalmopathy (dated 2019 in TCRdb). Libraries were made using multiplex PCR. These reads were obtained on an Illumina HiSeq 2000. The TCR beta CDR3 regions were amplified from RNA transcripts. The TCR CDR3 was subjected to a first round of RT-PCR using the HTBI primer set and the Qiagen OneStep RT-PCR kit. TCRdb handled the public reads itself, with Q25 trimming in fastp and clone calling in MiXCR, and kept productive beta chains. Rows with a matching CDR3 protein are joined into one entry that keeps the most common DNA and genes. This sample gives about 380,000 distinct CDR3 sequences in total; under 20% of them show up just once. The ten largest make up 35% to 50% of the sample. The source material was blood. Receptors originate from a man between 18 and 29 years old with Graves' ophthalmopathy.

This clonotype was seen many times. This chain connects TRBV2 to TRBJ2-3; D is perhaps TRBD2 (5 bases). Trimming stripped 10 bases from V and 2 bases from J, with 19 bases between. The CDR3 runs to 15 residues. Per germline, CDR1 SNHLY and CDR2 FYNNEI. The CDR3 spells CATYPEGQVTDTQYF. The CDR3 coding sequence is TGTGCCACTTACCCAGAGGGCCAAGTCACAGATACGCAGTATTTT.

This clonotype appeared many times. As DNA, the CDR3 is TGTGCCAGCTCGCCTGACAGGGTAGGTGAAGCTTTCTTT. Protein: CASSPDRVGEAFF. The chain has TRBV18 and TRBJ1-1, with 7 bases lining up with TRBD1. This CDR3 is built from 13 residues. The germline V gene has CDR1 KGHSH and CDR2 LQKENI. Trimming removed 6 bases from V and 7 bases from J; junction bases left unmatched: 8.

V and J are TRBV7-3 and TRBJ2-6; tentative D call: TRBD1 (6 bases). Germline CDR1 SGHTA, CDR2 FQGTGA. Trimming pared 5 bases from V and 0 bases from J, leaving 14 bases between. CDR3 size: 17 residues. The CDR3 reads CASSPRTVASGANVLTF. CDR3 sequence (DNA): TGTGCCAGCAGCCCACGGACAGTGGCCTCTGGGGCCAACGTCCTGACTTTC.

There are many counts of this clonotype. The chain joins TRBV3-1 to TRBJ1-1, with D possibly TRBD1 on 6 matching bases. This CDR3 comprises 14 residues. Germline-derived CDR1 and CDR2 are LGHDT and YNNKEL (reference sequence). The V end was cut by 4 bases, the J end by 8 bases, with 17 bases between. This CDR3 reads CASSLPAGAQEAFF. The CDR3 DNA reads as TGTGCCAGCAGCCTGCCCGCGGGGGCGCAGGAAGCTTTCTTT.

This clonotype showed up many times. V and J are TRBV7-2 and TRBJ2-7; D is unresolved. Per germline, CDR1 SGHTA and CDR2 FQGNSA. V lost 6 bases and J 3 bases, leaving 12 bases between the germline ends. The CDR3 spans 13 residues. CDR3 DNA sequence: TGTGCCAGCAGGCCGGCATTAATCTACGAGCAGTACTTC. This encodes CASRPALIYEQYF.

This clonotype was seen a few times. The chain recombines TRBV3-1 with TRBJ1-1; TRBD1 agrees at 9 bases. V shed 3 bases, J shed 6 bases, and the junction held 8 bases outside the gene matches. The germline V gene has CDR1 LGHDT and CDR2 YNNKEL (reference sequence). The CDR3 is 15 residues long. Written as DNA, the CDR3 is TGTGCCAGCAGCCACGGACAGGGGAAAAAGGCTGAAGCTTTCTTT. This gives the protein CASSHGQGKKAEAFF. Full variable domain (outside the CDR3, taken from reference TRBV3-1 and TRBJ1-1): DTAVSQTPKYLVTQMGNDKSIKCEQNLGHDTMYWYKQDSKKFLKIMFSYNNKELIINETVPNRFSPKSPDKAHLNLHINSLELGDSAVYFCASSHGQGKKAEAFFGQGTRLTVV.

This clonotype was observed many times. The chain uses TRBV12-3 or TRBV12-4 and TRBJ1-6; TRBD1 agrees at 7 bases. V gave up 6 bases and J gave up 8 bases; unmatched junction bases: 7. The CDR3 has 14 amino acids. The DNA for the CDR3 is TGTGCCAGCAGGCTGCGGGACAGCCATTCACCCCTCCACTTT. This translates into CASRLRDSHSPLHF.

About this clonotype itself: A read error may be the cause here, since a much bigger clone is one base away. The chain links TRBV20-1 to TRBJ1-2; D is possibly TRBD1 (5 bases). Between the trimmed V and J ends, which lost 2 bases and 7 bases, there was a span of 11 bases. This CDR3 has 12 residues. Germline V lookup: CDR1 DFQATT, CDR2 SNEGSKA (reference sequence). The CDR3 is CSARHGGGGYTF. The CDR3 DNA reads as TGCAGTGCTAGACACGGCGGGGGTGGCTACACCTTC.